This T cell receptor (beta chain) was retrieved from a study of blood T cell repertoires in COVID-19. Across the whole study: The United States, Italy and Spain supplied acute and convalescent COVID-19 samples. PBMCs, B-cell-depleted T cells, or T cells were the source of the cDNA or gDNA that made up the material.

Under the authors' procedure: Researchers report that nucleated cell counts were estimated from reference gene primer amplification. Sequencing used immunoSEQ multiplex PCR; TCRdb keeps in-frame clones, though not all of them. That table supplies the V and J calls and clone size; D and trimming were determined from the DNA. Of more than 110,000 clones in the sample, 80% to 85% were seen once. The CDR3 is made up of 18 amino acids. After removal of 4 bases from V and 0 bases from J, the junction contained 10 bases not matched to a gene. Germline V CDR1 and CDR2: LGHNA, YNFKEQ. This chain links TRBV4-2 with TRBJ1-5; TRBD1 agrees at 9 bases. This receptor was identified in a woman aged 60-75 years with acute or convalescent COVID-19. The sequenced sample consisted of peripheral blood. Written as DNA, the CDR3 is TGTGCCAGCAGCCCCAGAGAGGGACAGGGTTATAGCAATCAGCCCCAGCATTTT. Its protein product is CASSPREGQGYSNQPQHF.